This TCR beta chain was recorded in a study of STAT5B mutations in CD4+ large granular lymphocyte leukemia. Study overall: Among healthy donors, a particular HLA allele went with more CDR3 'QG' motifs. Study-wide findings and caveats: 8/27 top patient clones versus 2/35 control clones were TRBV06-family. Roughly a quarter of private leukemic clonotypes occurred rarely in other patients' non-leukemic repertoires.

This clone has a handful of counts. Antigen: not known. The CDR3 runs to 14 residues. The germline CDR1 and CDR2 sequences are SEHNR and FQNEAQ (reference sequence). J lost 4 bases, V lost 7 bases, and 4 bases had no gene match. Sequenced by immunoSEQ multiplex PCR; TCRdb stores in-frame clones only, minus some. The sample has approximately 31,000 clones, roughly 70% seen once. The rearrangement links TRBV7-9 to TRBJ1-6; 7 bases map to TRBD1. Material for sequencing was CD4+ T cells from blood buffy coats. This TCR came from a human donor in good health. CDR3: CASKPRGYNSPLHF. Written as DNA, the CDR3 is TGTGCCAGCAAACCCAGGGGGTATAATTCACCCCTCCACTTT. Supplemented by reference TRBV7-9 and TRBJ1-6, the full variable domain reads DTGVSQNPRHKITKRGQNVTFRCDPISEHNRLYWYRQTLGQGPEFLTYFQNEAQLEKSRLLSDRFSAERPKGSFSTLEIQRTEQGDSAMYLCASKPRGYNSPLHFGNGTRLTVT.